Each of the 7 T cell receptor beta chains below was sequenced from the same sample in a study of follicular helper T cells after annual influenza vaccination. Time point indicated: 2015-2016 season, 7 days after influenza vaccination. Sequencing used immunoSEQ multiplex PCR; TCRdb keeps in-frame clones, though not all of them. The sample consists of approximately 1,200 clones, approximately 84% of them appearing once. The specimen was CXCR5+ CD38- circulating T follicular helper cells from blood, collected 7 days after influenza vaccination. The subset was: circulating Tfh, non-naive CD4+CXCR5+PD-1+ (ICOS+CD38+ or ICOS-CD38-). The receptors here all came from an adult who received the influenza vaccine.

The chain employs TRBV5-4 and TRBJ1-2, with a possible D match to TRBD1 (5 bases). Germline V gene sequence: CDR1 SGHNT, CDR2 YYREEE (reference sequence). The CDR3 is 19 residues long. Trimming took 3 bases from V and 8 from J, leaving 32 bases between them. CDR3 DNA sequence: TGTGCCAGCAGCTACCCAGCCGCAGGGCCAGGAGGTGGCTCTAGGGGCTACACCTTC. This encodes CASSYPAAGPGGGSRGYTF.

The chain uses TRBV7-3 and TRBJ2-2; D is unclear. The CDR3 loop spans 12 amino acids. The V gene's germline CDR1 is SGHTA and CDR2 FQGTGA. Trimming left V 4 bases short and J 7 bases short, with 7 bases between. CDR3 amino acids: CASSSYSGELFF. The CDR3 DNA is TGTGCCAGCAGCTCATACAGCGGGGAGCTGTTTTTT.

This chain joins TRBV28 and TRBJ2-2, with 12 bases aligning to TRBD2. The CDR3 loop spans 15 amino acids. The J segment lost 5 bases and the V segment lost 5 bases, leaving 3 bases of the junction unmatched. In germline, CDR1 is MDHEN, CDR2 SYDVKM. DNA of the CDR3: TGTGCCAGCAGTCTCGGGACTAGCGGGACCGGGGAGCTGTTTTTT. It specifies CASSLGTSGTGELFF.

The chain uses TRBV7-6 and TRBJ1-5; no clear D gene. From germline, CDR1 is SGHVS and CDR2 FNYEAQ. V lost 2 bases, J lost 9 bases, and 14 bases lay in between. CDR3 length: 14 residues. CDR3 in DNA: TGTGCCAGCAGCTTATCACTTCGTGGTGGGCCCCAGCATTTT. This encodes CASSLSLRGGPQHF.

The genes are TRBV5-4 and TRBJ2-3; TRBD1 matches 7 bases. The CDR3 has 13 residues. The ends lost 0 bases at V and 8 bases at J; junction bases unmatched: 3. CDR1 and CDR2 (germline): SGHNT, YYREEE (reference sequence). The CDR3 loop reads CASSLASGGTQYF. In DNA form, the CDR3 reads TGTGCCAGCAGCTTGGCGTCAGGGGGTACGCAGTATTTT.

This clone has just a few counts. The rearrangement links TRBV2 to TRBJ2-7; 12 positions match TRBD1. This CDR3 contains 13 residues. The V gene's germline CDR1 is SNHLY and CDR2 FYNNEI. Trimming took 6 bases from V and 5 from J; bases not matched to a gene: 2. For the CDR3, the DNA is TGTGCCAGCAGGGGACAGGGGGCCCACGAGCAGTACTTC. This codes for CASRGQGAHEQYF.

This clone was recorded a few times. V and J are TRBV5-1 and TRBJ1-5; no definite D call. This CDR3 is built from 13 residues. V lost 0 bases and J lost 7, with 8 bases in between. The germline gives CDR1 SGHRS, CDR2 YFSETQ. CDR3 coding DNA: TGCGCCAGCAGCTTGGAGGGAACGCAGCCCCAGCATTTT. Its translation: CASSLEGTQPQHF.